Following are 14 T cell receptor beta chains from one sample sequenced in a study of shared T cell receptors in the human thymus. Here immunoSEQ multiplex PCR was the method, and the copy in TCRdb shows in-frame clones only, minus some. The sample contains almost 550,000 clones, roughly 74% of which appear only once. This same sample was also taken into another study, of human thymus T cells.

The sample taken for sequencing was thymocytes. The receptors come from a boy less than two years old with a congenital heart defect.

V is TRBV5-4 and J is TRBJ2-5; 7 bases agree with TRBD1. The CDR3 sequence is 14 residues long. CDR1 is SGHNT and CDR2 is YYREEE in the germline V gene (reference sequence). Unmatched junction bases numbered 7, after V lost 3 bases and J lost 5 bases. This CDR3 reads CASSSYRGQETQYF. The CDR3 nucleotides read TGTGCCAGCAGCTCCTACAGGGGCCAGGAGACCCAGTACTTC.

The chain uses TRBV5-1 and TRBJ2-7, with 10 bases that match TRBD1. CDR3 length: 16 residues. V shed 0 bases, J shed 2 bases, and the junction held 5 bases outside the gene matches. Germline assignment: CDR1 SGHRS and CDR2 YFSETQ. CDR3 DNA sequence: TGCGCCAGCAGCTTGGGGCACGGACAGGGGGCCTACGAGCAGTACTTC. Its protein product is CASSLGHGQGAYEQYF.

This clone was observed a few times. J is TRBJ2-2 and V is TRBV27; 13 bases align to TRBD2. Germline CDR1 MNHEY, CDR2 SMNVEV (reference sequence). Losses at the gene ends were 5 bases for V and 5 bases for J; bases not matched to a gene: 17. CDR3 length: 20 residues. This chain's CDR3 is CASSPRTSGSYPRGTGELFF. As DNA, the CDR3 is TGTGCCAGCAGTCCCCGGACTAGCGGGAGCTATCCCAGGGGGACCGGGGAGCTGTTTTTT.

V and J are TRBV19 and TRBJ2-5; 10 nucleotides agree with TRBD1. J gave up 4 bases and V 10 bases, and 6 bases lay outside the gene matches. The CDR3 is 13 amino acids. CDR1 is LNHDA and CDR2 is SQIVND in the germline V gene (reference sequence). The CDR3 DNA is TGTGCCACCAGGACAGGGGGTTCAGAGACCCAGTACTTC. The encoded protein is CATRTGGSETQYF. Full variable domain (missing parts from reference TRBV19 and TRBJ2-5): DGGITQSPKYLFRKEGQNVTLSCEQNLNHDAMYWYRQDPGQGLRLIYYSQIVNDFQKGDIAEGYSVSREKKESFPLTVTSAQKNPTAFYLCATRTGGSETQYFGPGTRLLVL.

The chain is built from TRBV9 and TRBJ1-2, with 11 bases matching TRBD1. Per germline, CDR1 SGDLS and CDR2 YYNGEE. The V gene end was trimmed by 3 bases and the J gene end by 4 bases; junction bases not matched to a gene: 14. This CDR3 is 18 amino acids long. CDR3: CASSGPGQGERPGYGYTF. CDR3 coding DNA: TGTGCCAGCAGCGGCCCGGGACAGGGGGAAAGGCCCGGCTATGGCTACACCTTC.

The V and J genes are TRBV2 and TRBJ2-7; TRBD1 might be the D (6 bases). This CDR3 is 15 amino acids long. Germline CDR1 SNHLY, CDR2 FYNNEI. The germline V and J ends were trimmed by 6 bases and 1 base, with 16 bases remaining between them. The CDR3 DNA reads as TGTGCCAGCAGGGGGGCCAGGGGAGCATCCTACGAGCAGTACTTC. Amino acids: CASRGARGASYEQYF.

The chain recombines TRBV5-1 with TRBJ1-1; the D gene is possibly TRBD1 (6 bases). V lost 0 bases to trimming and J lost 8 bases, with 20 bases between them. The CDR3 is 16 residues long. From germline, CDR1 is SGHRS and CDR2 YFSETQ. This CDR3 reads CASSLGAKGGVGEAFF. DNA of the CDR3: TGCGCCAGCAGCTTGGGCGCGAAGGGGGGGGTGGGAGAAGCTTTCTTT.

The chain has TRBV28 and TRBJ1-1, with 7 bases that match TRBD1. The CDR3 consists of 14 residues. The germline V gene has CDR1 MDHEN and CDR2 SYDVKM. Germline trimming cut 7 bases from V and 1 base from J; bases unmatched to any gene: 6. CDR3 loop: CASKLTGRNTEAFF. CDR3 DNA: TGTGCCAGCAAATTGACAGGGAGGAACACTGAAGCTTTCTTT.

This sequence joins TRBV7-2 and TRBJ2-2, with TRBD1 matching 12 bases. The length of the CDR3 is 18 residues. The V segment lost 4 bases and the J segment 3 bases; nucleotides outside the gene matches: 9. Per the germline V gene, CDR1 is SGHTA and CDR2 is FQGNSA. The CDR3 region has the DNA TGTGCCAGCAGCTGCGGGACAGGGGGCCTTCAGGACACCGGGGAGCTGTTTTTT. Residues: CASSCGTGGLQDTGELFF.

The gene calls are TRBV13 and TRBJ1-3, with 8 bases matching TRBD1. Germline CDR1 and CDR2: PRHDT and FYEKMQ (reference sequence). The V gene end was trimmed by 0 bases and the J gene end by 4 bases; junction bases not matched to a gene: 5. This CDR3 has 16 amino acids. As DNA, the CDR3 is TGTGCCAGCAGCTTAGGGTGCAGGGGGCAGGGAAACACCATATATTTT. Amino acid sequence: CASSLGCRGQGNTIYF.

This clone was seen only a few times. V usage is TRBV7-2 and J usage is TRBJ2-1; no firm D call. This CDR3 is built from 13 residues. From germline, CDR1 is SGHTA and CDR2 FQGNSA. Deletions cut 5 bases from V and 8 bases from J, with 13 bases between. This CDR3 is CASSLQLRHEQFF. CDR3 in DNA: TGTGCCAGCAGCCTACAGCTTAGGCATGAGCAGTTCTTC.

This chain connects TRBV10-3 to TRBJ2-7, with a weak D call TRBD1 (7 bases). In germline, CDR1 is ENHRY, CDR2 SYGVKD. The CDR3 contains 16 residues. V was pared by 3 bases and J by 5 bases, with 20 bases between. The CDR3 DNA sequence: TGTGCCATCAGTGAAGGCATAGCAGGGGGGTCGGACGAGCAGTACTTC. Amino acid sequence: CAISEGIAGGSDEQYF.

The rearrangement joins TRBV10-2 to TRBJ2-3; the match to TRBD2 covers 8 bases. Germline V gene data show CDR1 as WSHSY and CDR2 as SAAADI. The CDR3 contains 16 residues. V trimming: 7 bases; J trimming: 4 bases; junction bases outside the gene matches: 13. This CDR3 reads CASKREGRGMADTQYF. The DNA of the CDR3 is TGCGCCAGCAAACGGGAGGGCCGGGGTATGGCAGATACGCAGTATTTT.

This clone has more than one count but fewer than ten. The J gene is TRBJ1-2, the V gene TRBV5-1, with unresolved D. The germline V gene encodes CDR1 SGHRS and CDR2 YFSETQ. The CDR3 runs 14 residues. Trimming left V 0 bases short and J 6 bases short, with 12 bases between. The CDR3: CASSLEPGIHGYTF. The CDR3 nucleotides read TGCGCCAGCAGCTTGGAGCCCGGGATTCATGGCTACACCTTC.